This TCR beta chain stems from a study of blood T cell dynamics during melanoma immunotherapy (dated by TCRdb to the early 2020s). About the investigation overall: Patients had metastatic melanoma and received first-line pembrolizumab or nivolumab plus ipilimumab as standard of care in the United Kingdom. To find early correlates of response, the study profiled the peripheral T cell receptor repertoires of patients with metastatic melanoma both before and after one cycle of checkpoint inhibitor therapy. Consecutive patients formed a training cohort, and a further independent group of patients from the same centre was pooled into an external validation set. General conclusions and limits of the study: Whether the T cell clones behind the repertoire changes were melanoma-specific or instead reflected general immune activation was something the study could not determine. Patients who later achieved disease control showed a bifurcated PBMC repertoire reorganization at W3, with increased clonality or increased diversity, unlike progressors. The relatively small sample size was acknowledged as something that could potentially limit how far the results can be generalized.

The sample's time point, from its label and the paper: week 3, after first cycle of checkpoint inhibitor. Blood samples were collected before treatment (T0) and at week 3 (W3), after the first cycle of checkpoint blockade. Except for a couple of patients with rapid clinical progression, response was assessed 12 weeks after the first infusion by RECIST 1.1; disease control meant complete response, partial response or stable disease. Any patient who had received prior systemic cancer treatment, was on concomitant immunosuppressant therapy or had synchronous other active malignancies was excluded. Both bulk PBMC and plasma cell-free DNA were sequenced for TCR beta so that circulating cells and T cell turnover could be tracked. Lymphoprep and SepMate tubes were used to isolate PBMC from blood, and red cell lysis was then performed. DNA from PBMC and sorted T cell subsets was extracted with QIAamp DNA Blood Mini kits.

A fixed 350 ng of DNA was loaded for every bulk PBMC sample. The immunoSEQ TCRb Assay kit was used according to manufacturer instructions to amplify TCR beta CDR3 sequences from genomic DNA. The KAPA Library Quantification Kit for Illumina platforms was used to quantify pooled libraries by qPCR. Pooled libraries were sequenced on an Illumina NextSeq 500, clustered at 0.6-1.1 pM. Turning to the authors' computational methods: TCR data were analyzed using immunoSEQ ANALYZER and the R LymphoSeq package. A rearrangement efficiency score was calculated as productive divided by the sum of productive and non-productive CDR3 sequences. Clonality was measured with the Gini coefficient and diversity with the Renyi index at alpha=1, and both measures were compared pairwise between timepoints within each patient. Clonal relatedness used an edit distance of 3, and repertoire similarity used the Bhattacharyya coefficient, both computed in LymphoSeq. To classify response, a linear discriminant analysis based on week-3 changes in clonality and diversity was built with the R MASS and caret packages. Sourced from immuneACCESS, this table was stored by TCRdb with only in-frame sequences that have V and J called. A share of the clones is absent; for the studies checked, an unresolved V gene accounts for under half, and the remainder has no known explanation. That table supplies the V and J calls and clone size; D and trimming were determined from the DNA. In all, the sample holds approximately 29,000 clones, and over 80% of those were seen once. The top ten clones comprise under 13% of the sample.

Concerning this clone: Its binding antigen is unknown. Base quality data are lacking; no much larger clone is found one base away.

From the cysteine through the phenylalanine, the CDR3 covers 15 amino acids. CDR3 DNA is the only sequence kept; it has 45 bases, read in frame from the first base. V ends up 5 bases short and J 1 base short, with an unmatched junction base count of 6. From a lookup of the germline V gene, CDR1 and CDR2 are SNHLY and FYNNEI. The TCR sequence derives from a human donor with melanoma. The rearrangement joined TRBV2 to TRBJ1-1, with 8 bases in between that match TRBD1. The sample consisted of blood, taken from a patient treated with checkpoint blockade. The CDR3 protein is CASSYRGLGNTEAFF. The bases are TGTGCCAGCAGTTACAGGGGGTTGGGGAACACTGAAGCTTTCTTT.